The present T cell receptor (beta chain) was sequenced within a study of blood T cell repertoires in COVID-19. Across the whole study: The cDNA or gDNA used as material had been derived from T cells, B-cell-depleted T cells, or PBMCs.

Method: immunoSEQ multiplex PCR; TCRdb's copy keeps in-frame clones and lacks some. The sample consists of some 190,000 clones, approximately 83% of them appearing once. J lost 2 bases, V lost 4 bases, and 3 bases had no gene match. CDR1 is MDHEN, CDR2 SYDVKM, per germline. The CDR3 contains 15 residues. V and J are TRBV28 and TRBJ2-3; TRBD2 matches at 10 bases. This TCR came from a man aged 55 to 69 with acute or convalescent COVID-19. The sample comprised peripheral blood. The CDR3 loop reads CASSSSGRATDTQYF. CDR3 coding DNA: TGTGCCAGCAGTTCGAGCGGGAGGGCCACAGATACGCAGTATTTT.